Ten or more counts support the clone carrying this T cell receptor beta chain. Its antigen remains unknown. The germline V gene encodes CDR1 MGHRA and CDR2 YSYEKL. The CDR3 totals 13 residues. The V end was cut by 4 bases, the J end by 0 bases, with 6 bases between. Incorporated into the TCR beta cDNA libraries were unique molecular identifiers, which served to reduce PCR and sequencing biases. TCRdb reprocessed the PCR reads via MiXCR and lists one record per CDR3 protein. This table has more than 450,000 distinct CDR3 sequences, 30% to 40% appearing once. The data derive from a study of post-analysis software for immune sequencing data. Points from the study as a whole: About five TRBV segments occurring more often in patients than controls included TRBV5-6, TRBV5-1 and TRBV20-1. Multiple sclerosis patients showed significantly lower normalized Chao1 diversity than controls did.

Sequencing was performed on blood. This chain uses TRBV4-1 with TRBJ1-1, with D possibly TRBD1 on 5 matching bases. The sequence came from a girl under 18 with multiple sclerosis. The CDR3 loop reads CASSPTVNTEAFF. The CDR3 DNA sequence: TGCGCCAGCAGCCCGACAGTGAACACTGAAGCTTTCTTT.